This is a list of T cell receptor beta chains from one sample in a study of blood T cell repertoires in COVID-19. Clones were read by immunoSEQ multiplex PCR, and TCRdb kept only the in-frame ones, dropping some. The sample comprises 200,000 to 250,000 clones, about 88% of which are singletons, and over 15% rests with the top ten. The sample consisted of peripheral blood. The origin of the receptors is a man aged 45-65 years with COVID-19, enrolled during active disease. Each CDR3 is given with its conserved first and last residue. The D gene is left open where the match is weak. Rows give clone size only sometimes, using once, few, many, or a class for an expanded clone.

v_call,j_call,d_call,clone_size,cdr3_nt,cdr3_aa
TRBV7-3,TRBJ2-7,TRBD2,NA,TGTGCCAGCAGCTTAGGGAGCGGGAGCTACGAGCAGTACTTC,CASSLGSGSYEQYF
TRBV19,TRBJ2-2,TRBD2,NA,TGTGCCAGTAGGGGGCTAGCGGGAAACACCGGGGAGCTGTTTTTT,CASRGLAGNTGELFF
TRBV30,TRBJ2-7,NA,NA,TGTGCCTGGAGGCGGGGTGTTGTTCCCTACGAGCAGTACTTC,CAWRRGVVPYEQYF
TRBV9,TRBJ2-3,TRBD1,NA,TGTGCCAGCAGCGCCACGCCAGGGGGACAGGGAACAGATACGCAGTATTTT,CASSATPGGQGTDTQYF
TRBV5-1,TRBJ2-1,TRBD1,NA,TGCGCCAGCAGCTGGACAGGGTCCAATGAGCAGTTCTTC,CASSWTGSNEQFF
TRBV19,TRBJ2-7,TRBD2,NA,TGTGCCAGTAGTACCGGGACTAGCGTCGAGCAGTACTTC,CASSTGTSVEQYF
TRBV6-5,TRBJ1-1,TRBD1,NA,TGTGCCAGCAGAGCCGGGACAGGGGTTGATCCTGAAGCTTTCTTT,CASRAGTGVDPEAFF
TRBV30,TRBJ1-3,TRBD1,NA,TGTGCCTGGAACAGGGGCGAAAGGAACACCATATATTTT,CAWNRGERNTIYF
TRBV5-1,TRBJ2-5,TRBD1,NA,TGCGCCAGCGGGACAGGAAACCAAGAGACCCAGTACTTC,CASGTGNQETQYF
TRBV5-1,TRBJ2-2,NA,NA,TGCGCCAGCACCCCTGGGCCGCCGAACACCGGGGAGCTGTTTTTT,CASTPGPPNTGELFF
TRBV28,TRBJ2-1,TRBD2,NA,TGTGCCAGCAGTTTAGTGGGGGGGGACAATGAGCAGTTCTTC,CASSLVGGDNEQFF
TRBV5-6,TRBJ2-7,TRBD1,NA,TGTGCCAGCAGCTTGGTATCAGGACAGGCCCGCGAGCAGTACTTC,CASSLVSGQAREQYF
TRBV14,TRBJ2-3,NA,NA,TGTGCCAGCAGCCACCGAACGGGGGGCACAGATACGCAGTATTTT,CASSHRTGGTDTQYF
TRBV6-5,TRBJ2-7,TRBD1,NA,TGTGCCAGCAGTCTCGGGACAGGGTCCTACGAGCAGTACTTC,CASSLGTGSYEQYF
TRBV6-5,TRBJ2-7,NA,NA,TGTGCCAGTTCCGTCACCGAGGACTTCGCCTACGAGCAGTACTTC,CASSVTEDFAYEQYF
TRBV5-4,TRBJ1-1,NA,few,TGTGCCAGCAGCTTGGTACAGGACACTGAAGCTTTCTTT,CASSLVQDTEAFF
TRBV27,TRBJ2-2,TRBD2,NA,TGTGCCAGCAGACTAGCGGGACCTAACACCGGGGAGCTGTTTTTT,CASRLAGPNTGELFF
TRBV7-3,TRBJ2-3,NA,NA,TGTGCCAGCAGCTCGCGGGGTACAGATACGCAGTATTTT,CASSSRGTDTQYF
TRBV28,TRBJ2-7,TRBD1,NA,TGTGGCAGCAAGGGGACAGGCTCCTACGAGCAGTACTTC,CGSKGTGSYEQYF
TRBV6-2/TRBV6-3,TRBJ1-2,TRBD1,NA,TGTGCCAGCAGTTATACGACAGGGTTCGGCTACACCTTC,CASSYTTGFGYTF
TRBV6-5,TRBJ1-1,NA,few,TGTGCCAGCAGTTACTACTCGCAGGAGAACACTGAAGCTTTCTTT,CASSYYSQENTEAFF
TRBV15,TRBJ2-3,TRBD1,NA,TGTGCCACCAGCAGGTCACTCGACAGGGCTAGCACAGATACGCAGTATTTT,CATSRSLDRASTDTQYF